The rows below give T cell receptor beta chains drawn from one sample of a study of patients and donors after allogeneic stem cell transplantation. TCRdb re-called the RT-PCR reads through MiXCR, storing one row per CDR3 protein. The table has about 960,000 distinct CDR3 sequences, under 20% seen once. The specimen sequenced was blood, either unsorted or a sorted T cell fraction (not recorded which). The source of these receptors is a human donor who was either an allogeneic HSCT recipient or a stem cell or donor lymphocyte infusion donor (not recorded which). It is not recorded whose cells these are; they may come from a transplant donor. Both conserved end residues are part of each CDR3. The D gene is left open where the match is weak. For some rows the clone size is stated as once, few or many, or as a class when expanded; others skip it.

TGCAGCGTACCTCTCAGACTAGCGGGGGGAGGTGATACGCAGTATTTT CSVPLRLAGGGDTQYF TRBD2 TRBV29-1 - TRBJ2-3
TGTGCCACCAGCAGCCCGTGGGGGGTGGAACAGCCCCAGCATTTT CATSSPWGVEQPQHF - TRBV15 - TRBJ1-5
TGTGCCATCAGCGGGGGTAACTATGGCTACACCTTC CAISGGNYGYTF - TRBV10-3 many TRBJ1-2
TGCGCCAGCAGCTTGGTCAGTGCGAACACCGGGGAGCTGTTTTTT CASSLVSANTGELFF - TRBV5-1 many TRBJ2-2
TGCGCCAGCAGCCAAGGGAGGGAATACTATGGCTACACCTTC CASSQGREYYGYTF - TRBV4-1 many TRBJ1-2
TGCAGTGCTAGGGGGGGTCTGGGCACAGATACGCAGTATTTT CSARGGLGTDTQYF - TRBV20-1 - TRBJ2-3
TGCAGTGCTAGCCTCGGACAGGGAGGCTACACCTTC CSASLGQGGYTF TRBD1 TRBV20-1 - TRBJ1-2
TGTGCCAGCAGTCCCGGAGGCAGGGAGGCGGAGACCCAGTACTTC CASSPGGREAETQYF - TRBV27 - TRBJ2-5
TGTGCCAGCAGTGAAGGGGGGAATCGAAACGAGCAGTACTTC CASSEGGNRNEQYF - TRBV25-1 few TRBJ2-7
TGTGCCAGCAGCGCCCCCGAAGATACGCAGTATTTT CASSAPEDTQYF - TRBV7-9 few TRBJ2-3
TGTGCCTGGAGCCCTAAGGACTCTGGAAACACCATATATTTT CAWSPKDSGNTIYF - TRBV30 few TRBJ1-3
TGTGCCATAAAAAGCACCAACGGAGGAGAGCAGTTCTTC CAIKSTNGGEQFF - TRBV2 - TRBJ2-1
TGTGCCAGCAGTGACCGCTTACAGAGCACAGATACGCAGTATTTT CASSDRLQSTDTQYF - TRBV2 - TRBJ2-3
TGTGCCAGCAGTTTAGTTGCTGGGCTCAATCAGCCCCAGCATTTT CASSLVAGLNQPQHF - TRBV12-3/TRBV12-4 few TRBJ1-5
TGCAGTGCTAGTCCCGAAGCGACAGAGACCCAGTACTTC CSASPEATETQYF - TRBV20-1 - TRBJ2-5
TGTGCCAGCAGCACCGAGGCTGGAAACACCATATATTTT CASSTEAGNTIYF - TRBV7-9 - TRBJ1-3